The clone carrying this T cell receptor (beta chain) has only a few counts. Its antigen is still unknown. The data stem from a study of beta chain features in type 1 diabetes. Study-wide points: Sequencing from cDNA could over-represent high-TCR-expressing cells. For TCRB rearrangement, an influence of HLA type remained unresolved here. When Type 1 diabetes patients were examined, their TCRB CDR3s proved moderately but significantly shorter in all four CD4+ subsets.

The sequenced template was cDNA made from the entire isolated RNA. About 3.6 million reads were obtained on average from naive, central memory and regulatory T cell samples. The repertoire was sequenced with immunoSEQ multiplex PCR; TCRdb's copy has only in-frame clones and lacks some. The sample has fewer than 200,000 clones; around a tenth are singletons. Germline CDR1 is MNHEY and CDR2 is SMNVEV (reference sequence). The CDR3 has 15 amino acids. The J segment lost 5 bases and the V segment lost 2 bases, leaving 8 bases of the junction unmatched. Sequenced material: central memory CD4+ T cells from blood. The TCR was taken from a man aged 25-45 years with type 1 diabetes. The chain couples TRBV27 to TRBJ2-7; 8 nucleotides align to TRBD2. The DNA of the CDR3 is TGTGCCAGCAGTTTAAATTGGCTAGCGGGTAACGAGCAGTACTTC. It codes for CASSLNWLAGNEQYF.